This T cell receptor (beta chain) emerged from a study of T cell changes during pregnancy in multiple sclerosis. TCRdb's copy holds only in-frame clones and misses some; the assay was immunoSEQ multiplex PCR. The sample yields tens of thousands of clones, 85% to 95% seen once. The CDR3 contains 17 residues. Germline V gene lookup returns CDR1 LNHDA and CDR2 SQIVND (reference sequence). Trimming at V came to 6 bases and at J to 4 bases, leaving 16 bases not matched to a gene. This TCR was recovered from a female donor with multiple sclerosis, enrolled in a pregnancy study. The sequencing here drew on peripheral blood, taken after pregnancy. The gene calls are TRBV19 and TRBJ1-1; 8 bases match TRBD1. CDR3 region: CASSLRLIRGRSTEAFF. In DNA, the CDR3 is TGTGCCAGTAGCCTACGGCTAATCAGGGGGCGGAGCACTGAAGCTTTCTTT.